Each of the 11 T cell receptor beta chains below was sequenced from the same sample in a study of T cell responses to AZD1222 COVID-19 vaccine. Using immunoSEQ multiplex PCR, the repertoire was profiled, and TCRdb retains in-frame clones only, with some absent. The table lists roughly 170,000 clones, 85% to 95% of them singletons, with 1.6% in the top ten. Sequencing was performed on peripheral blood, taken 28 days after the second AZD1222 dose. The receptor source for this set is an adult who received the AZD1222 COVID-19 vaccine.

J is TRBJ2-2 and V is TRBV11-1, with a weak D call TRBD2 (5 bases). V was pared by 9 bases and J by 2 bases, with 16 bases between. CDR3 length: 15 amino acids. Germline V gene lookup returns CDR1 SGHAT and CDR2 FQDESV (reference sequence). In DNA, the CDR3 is TGTGCCAGATCGGAGGTGGCGAGTAACACCGGGGAGCTGTTTTTT. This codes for CARSEVASNTGELFF.

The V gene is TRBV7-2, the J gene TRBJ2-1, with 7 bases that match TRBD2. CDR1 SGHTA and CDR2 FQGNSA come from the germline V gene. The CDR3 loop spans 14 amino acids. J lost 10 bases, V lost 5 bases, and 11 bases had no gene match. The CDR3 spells CASSPGGGQTEQFF. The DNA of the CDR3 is TGTGCCAGCAGCCCGGGAGGCGGCCAAACGGAGCAGTTCTTC. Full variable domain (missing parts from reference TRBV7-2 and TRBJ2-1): GAGVSQSPSNKVTEKGKDVELRCDPISGHTALYWYRQSLGQGLEFLIYFQGNSAPDKSGLPSDRFSAERTGGSVSTLTIQRTQQEDSAVYLCASSPGGGQTEQFFGPGTRLTVL.

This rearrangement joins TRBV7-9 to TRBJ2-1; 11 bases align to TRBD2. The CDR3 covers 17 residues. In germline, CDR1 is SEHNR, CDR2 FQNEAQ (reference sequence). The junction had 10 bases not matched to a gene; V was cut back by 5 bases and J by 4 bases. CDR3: CASSTIAGGPFYNEQFF. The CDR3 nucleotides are TGTGCCAGCAGCACAATAGCGGGAGGGCCATTTTACAATGAGCAGTTCTTC. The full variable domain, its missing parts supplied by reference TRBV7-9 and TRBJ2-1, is DTGVSQNPRHKITKRGQNVTFRCDPISEHNRLYWYRQTLGQGPEFLTYFQNEAQLEKSRLLSDRFSAERPKGSFSTLEIQRTEQGDSAMYLCASSTIAGGPFYNEQFFGPGTRLTVL.

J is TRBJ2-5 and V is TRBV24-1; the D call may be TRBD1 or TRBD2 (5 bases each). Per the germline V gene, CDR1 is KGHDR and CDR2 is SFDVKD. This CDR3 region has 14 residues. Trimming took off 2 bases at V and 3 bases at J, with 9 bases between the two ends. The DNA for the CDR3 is TGTGCCACCAGTGATTGGGGACGGGAAGAGACCCAGTACTTC. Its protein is CATSDWGREETQYF.

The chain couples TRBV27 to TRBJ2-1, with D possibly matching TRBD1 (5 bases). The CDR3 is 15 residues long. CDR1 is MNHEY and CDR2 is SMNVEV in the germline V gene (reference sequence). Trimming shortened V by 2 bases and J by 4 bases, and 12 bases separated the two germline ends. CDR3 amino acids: CASSLRGGTYNEQFF. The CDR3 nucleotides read TGTGCCAGCAGTTTAAGGGGCGGTACTTACAATGAGCAGTTCTTC.

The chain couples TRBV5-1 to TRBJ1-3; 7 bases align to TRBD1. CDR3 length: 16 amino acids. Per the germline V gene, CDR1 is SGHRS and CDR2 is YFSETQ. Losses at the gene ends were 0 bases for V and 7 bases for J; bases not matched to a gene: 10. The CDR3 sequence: CASSLDSQGGENTIYF. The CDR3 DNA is TGCGCCAGCAGCTTGGATTCTCAGGGGGGTGAGAACACCATATATTTT. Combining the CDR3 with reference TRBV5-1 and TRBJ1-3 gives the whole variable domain KAGVTQTPRYLIKTRGQQVTLSCSPISGHRSVSWYQQTPGQGLQFLFEYFSETQRNKGNFPGRFSGRQFSNSRSEMNVSTLELGDSALYLCASSLDSQGGENTIYFGEGSWLTVV.

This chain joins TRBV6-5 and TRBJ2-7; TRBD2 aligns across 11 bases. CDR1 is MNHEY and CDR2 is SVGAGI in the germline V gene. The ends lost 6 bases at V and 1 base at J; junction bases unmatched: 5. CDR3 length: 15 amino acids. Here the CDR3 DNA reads TGTGCCAGCAGCATAGCGGGGGGGGCATCCTACGAGCAGTACTTC. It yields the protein CASSIAGGASYEQYF.

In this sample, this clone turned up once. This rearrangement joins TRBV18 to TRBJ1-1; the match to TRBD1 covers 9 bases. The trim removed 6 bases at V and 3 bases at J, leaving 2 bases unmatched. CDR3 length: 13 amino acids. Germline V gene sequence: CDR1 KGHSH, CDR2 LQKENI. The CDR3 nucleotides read TGTGCCAGCTCCCGACAGGGGGACACTGAAGCTTTCTTT. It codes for CASSRQGDTEAFF.

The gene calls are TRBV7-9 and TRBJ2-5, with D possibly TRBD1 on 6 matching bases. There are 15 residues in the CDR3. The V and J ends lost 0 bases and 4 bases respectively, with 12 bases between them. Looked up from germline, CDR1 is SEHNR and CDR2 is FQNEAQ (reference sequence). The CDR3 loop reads CASSLARGMVETQYF. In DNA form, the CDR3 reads TGTGCCAGCAGCTTAGCGAGGGGGATGGTAGAGACCCAGTACTTC.

CDR3 nucleotide sequence: TGTGCCAGCAGGTCACGGGGGGAACCTGAAGCTTTCTTT. This codes for CASRSRGEPEAFF. J is TRBJ1-1 and V is TRBV7-8, with D possibly being TRBD1 (5 bases). Germline values: CDR1 SGHVS, CDR2 FQNEAQ. V lost 6 bases and J lost 6, with 14 bases in between. The CDR3 contains 13 residues.

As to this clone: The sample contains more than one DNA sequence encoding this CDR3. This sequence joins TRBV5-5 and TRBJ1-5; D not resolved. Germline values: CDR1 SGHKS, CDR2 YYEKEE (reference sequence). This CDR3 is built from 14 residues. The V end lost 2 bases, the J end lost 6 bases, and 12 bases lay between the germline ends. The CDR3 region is CASSFGGLGQPQHF. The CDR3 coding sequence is TGTGCCAGCAGCTTCGGAGGGCTCGGTCAGCCCCAGCATTTT.